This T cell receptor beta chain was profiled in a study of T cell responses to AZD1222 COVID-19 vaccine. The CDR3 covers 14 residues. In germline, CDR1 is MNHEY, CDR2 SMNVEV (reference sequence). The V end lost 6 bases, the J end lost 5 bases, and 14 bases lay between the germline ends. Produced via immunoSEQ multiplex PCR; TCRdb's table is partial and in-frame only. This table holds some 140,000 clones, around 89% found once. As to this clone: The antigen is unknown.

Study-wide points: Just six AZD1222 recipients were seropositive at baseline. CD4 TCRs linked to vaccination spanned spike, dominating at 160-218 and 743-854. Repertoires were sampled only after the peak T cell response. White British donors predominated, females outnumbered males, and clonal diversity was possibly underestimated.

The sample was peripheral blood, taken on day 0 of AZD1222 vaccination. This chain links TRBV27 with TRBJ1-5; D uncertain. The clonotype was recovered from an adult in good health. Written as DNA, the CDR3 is TGTGCCAGCAGCCCGACGGGTACGGATCAGCCCCAGCATTTT. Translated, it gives CASSPTGTDQPQHF.